A single sample is the source of the 26 T cell receptor beta chains below, sequenced in a study of T cell changes during pregnancy in multiple sclerosis (dated by TCRdb to about 2019). The protocol used for the library was the immunoSEQ multiplex PCR assay. TCRdb mirrors the immuneACCESS table, restricted to in-frame sequences. Some clones are absent from its copies; in checked studies, under half trace to an unresolved V gene, and the reason for the others is unknown. For this sample there are around 88,000 clones; 80% to 95% appear just once. Around 2.3% of the sample is in the top ten clones. The sequencing used peripheral blood, collected in the first trimester of pregnancy. Source of these receptors: a female donor with multiple sclerosis, enrolled in a pregnancy study.

The chain has TRBV2 and TRBJ1-6, with D perhaps matching TRBD1 (5 bases). CDR1 and CDR2 (germline): SNHLY, FYNNEI. The CDR3 is 16 amino acids. Trimming left V 5 bases short and J 5 bases short, with 16 bases between. The CDR3 DNA reads as TGTGCCAGCAGTCTCCAGGGCCTCCGCAATAATTCACCCCTCCACTTT. Translating it yields CASSLQGLRNNSPLHF.

V gene TRBV28 combines with J gene TRBJ1-2, with D tentatively TRBD1 (6 bases). V was clipped by 3 bases and J by 8 bases, with 22 bases between them. The CDR3 has 16 residues. Germline CDR1 MDHEN, CDR2 SYDVKM. In DNA, the CDR3 is TGTGCCAGCAGTTTGGTGGAACAGGGTGGGTTTTCGGGCTACACCTTC. Translation gives CASSLVEQGGFSGYTF.

The chain recombines TRBV15 with TRBJ2-4; a possible D gene is TRBD1 (7 bases). The CDR3 runs 22 residues. Germline-derived CDR1 and CDR2 are LNHNV and YYDKDF (reference sequence). V shed 5 bases and J shed 2 bases, with 34 bases lying between them. CDR3 sequence (DNA): TGTGCCACCAGCCCACGAGTAAGGGGGCAGGGGGGTTTCGGTGGGTCCAAAAACATTCAGTACTTC. This codes for CATSPRVRGQGGFGGSKNIQYF.

V is TRBV30 and J is TRBJ2-3; TRBD2 matches at 7 bases. The germline CDR1 and CDR2 sequences are GTSNPN and SVGIG (reference sequence). The CDR3 has 12 amino acids. Trimming cost V 2 bases and J 4 bases; bases outside gene matches: 0. The DNA of the CDR3 is TGTGCCTGGAGTCGGGGGGCAGATACGCAGTATTTT. Its translation: CAWSRGADTQYF. The variable domain in full, completed from reference TRBV30 and TRBJ2-3, reads SQTIHQWPATLVQPVGSPLSLECTVEGTSNPNLYWYRQAAGRGLQLLFYSVGIGQISSEVPQNLSASRPQDRQFILSSKKLLLSDSGFYLCAWSRGADTQYFGPGTRLTVL.

The V gene is TRBV28, the J gene TRBJ1-2; D is perhaps TRBD1 (6 bases). Trimming pared 5 bases from V and 1 base from J, leaving 11 bases between. The CDR3 spans 14 residues. The germline V gene encodes CDR1 MDHEN and CDR2 SYDVKM. Written as DNA, the CDR3 is TGTGCCAGCAGTCCCCCGGACAGTAACTATGGCTACACCTTC. As protein: CASSPPDSNYGYTF.

The chain links TRBV15 to TRBJ2-7; 14 bases align to TRBD2. Trimming took 1 base from V and 5 from J; bases not matched to a gene: 7. Germline CDR1 reads LNHNV; CDR2 reads YYDKDF (reference sequence). The CDR3 extends over 17 amino acids. The CDR3 region is CATSRVGGLAGAHEQYF. The DNA of the CDR3 is TGTGCCACCAGCAGAGTTGGGGGACTAGCGGGAGCCCACGAGCAGTACTTC.

The genes are TRBV29-1 and TRBJ1-3, with 9 bases fitting TRBD1. There are 14 residues in the CDR3. The germline V gene has CDR1 SQVTM and CDR2 ANQGSEA. The J segment lost 0 bases and the V segment lost 6 bases, leaving 3 bases of the junction unmatched. This CDR3 reads CSVGQGSSGNTIYF. Here the CDR3 DNA reads TGCAGCGTGGGACAGGGATCCTCTGGAAACACCATATATTTT.

The chain joins TRBV5-1 to TRBJ2-5; TRBD1 is a possible D gene (6 bases). The CDR3 has 14 amino acids. Germline assignment: CDR1 SGHRS and CDR2 YFSETQ. V gave up 2 bases and J gave up 3 bases, with 11 bases separating them. CDR3 nucleotide sequence: TGCGCCAGCAGCTTAAGGGACAAAAAAGAGACCCAGTACTTC. Translated: CASSLRDKKETQYF.

The rearrangement uses TRBV27 and TRBJ2-2, with D possibly being TRBD2 (6 bases). The V and J ends lost 2 bases and 3 bases respectively, with 16 bases between them. The length of the CDR3 is 17 residues. Per the germline V gene, CDR1 is MNHEY and CDR2 is SMNVEV (reference sequence). For the CDR3, the DNA is TGTGCCAGCAGTTTAAAAGGAATGGGACTTGACACCGGGGAGCTGTTTTTT. Translation gives CASSLKGMGLDTGELFF.

This sequence joins TRBV4-3 and TRBJ2-3; 7 bases align to TRBD2. The germline V gene has CDR1 LGHNA and CDR2 YSLEER. V lost 0 bases to trimming and J lost 4 bases; unmatched junction nucleotides: 4. The CDR3 contains 15 residues. The CDR3 spells CASSQEWGGSDTQYF. The CDR3 region has the DNA TGCGCCAGCAGCCAAGAGTGGGGGGGTTCAGATACGCAGTATTTT.

The chain links TRBV29-1 to TRBJ1-2, with no clear D. Trimming cost V 7 bases and J 2 bases, with 8 bases left between them. This CDR3 region has 11 residues. In germline, CDR1 is SQVTM, CDR2 ANQGSEA. CDR3 loop: CSAHGNYGYTF. CDR3 sequence (DNA): TGCAGCGCCCACGGGAACTATGGCTACACCTTC.

This clone has only one observation. The chain combines TRBV6-5 with TRBJ2-7; TRBD1 matches 10 bases. CDR1 is MNHEY and CDR2 is SVGAGI in the germline V gene. The CDR3 contains 14 residues. The J segment lost 2 bases and the V segment lost 2 bases, leaving 0 bases of the junction unmatched. In DNA form, the CDR3 reads TGTGCCAGCAGTTACGGACAGGGGGCCTACGAGCAGTACTTC. Translation gives CASSYGQGAYEQYF.

The rearrangement links TRBV5-6 to TRBJ1-2; 9 positions agree with TRBD1. The CDR3 has 15 amino acids. CDR1 SGHDT and CDR2 YYEEEE come from the germline V gene. The V segment lost 3 bases and the J segment 4 bases; nucleotides outside the gene matches: 7. As DNA, the CDR3 is TGTGCCAGCAGCTATCCGGGACAGGGCTCCTATGGCTACACCTTC. Translation gives CASSYPGQGSYGYTF.

The CDR3: CASSQLGVSGANVLTF. The CDR3 DNA reads TGTGCCAGCAGCCAGTTAGGGGTCTCTGGGGCCAACGTCCTGACTTTC. The rearrangement joins TRBV14 to TRBJ2-6; perhaps TRBD1 as D (5 bases). This CDR3 contains 16 residues. Between the trimmed V and J ends, which lost 3 bases and 0 bases, there was a span of 9 bases. The germline V gene encodes CDR1 SGHDN and CDR2 FVKESK.

The rearrangement joins TRBV2 to TRBJ2-3; the match to TRBD1 covers 7 bases. From germline, CDR1 is SNHLY and CDR2 FYNNEI. Trimming took 5 bases from V and 5 from J; bases not matched to a gene: 1. The CDR3 covers 12 residues. CDR3 DNA: TGTGCCAGCAGTCCAGGGGGAGATACGCAGTATTTT. Its translation is CASSPGGDTQYF.

This chain joins TRBV2 and TRBJ1-5; D remains unclear. Germline V lookup: CDR1 SNHLY, CDR2 FYNNEI. CDR3 size: 13 residues. Trimming removed 8 bases from V and 1 base from J, with 9 bases in between. CDR3 sequence reads: CASGPGSNQPQHF. The CDR3 DNA is TGTGCCAGCGGGCCAGGCAGCAATCAGCCCCAGCATTTT.

Only a few counts were recorded for this clone. The CDR3 loop reads CASSITGTDNSPLHF. CDR3 bases: TGTGCCAGTAGTATAACCGGGACAGATAATTCACCCCTCCACTTT. V gene TRBV19 combines with J gene TRBJ1-6, with 7 bases that match TRBD1. Germline V gene lookup returns CDR1 LNHDA and CDR2 SQIVND (reference sequence). V shed 2 bases, J shed 5 bases, and the junction held 3 bases outside the gene matches. This CDR3 contains 15 residues.

The DNA for the CDR3 is TGTGCCAGCGGACTATTGACTAGCGGCCAGCCCCAGTACTTC. This sequence encodes CASGLLTSGQPQYF. The gene calls are TRBV27 and TRBJ2-5, with 9 bases identical to TRBD2. With V trimmed by 8 bases and J by 9 bases, 13 bases remained unmatched. This CDR3 comprises 14 residues. From germline, CDR1 is MNHEY and CDR2 SMNVEV (reference sequence).

CDR3 nucleotide sequence: TGCGCCAGCAGCGGGGCCCGCTACGAGCAGTACTTC. Encoded protein: CASSGARYEQYF. The V call is TRBV5-1, the J call TRBJ2-7, with TRBD1 as a possible D gene (5 bases). This CDR3 spans 12 amino acids. Per the germline V gene, CDR1 is SGHRS and CDR2 is YFSETQ. Trimming stripped 4 bases from V and 3 bases from J, with 8 bases between. Looking up the rest from reference TRBV5-1 and TRBJ2-7 gives the full variable domain: KAGVTQTPRYLIKTRGQQVTLSCSPISGHRSVSWYQQTPGQGLQFLFEYFSETQRNKGNFPGRFSGRQFSNSRSEMNVSTLELGDSALYLCASSGARYEQYFGPGTRLTVT.

The V call is TRBV19, the J call TRBJ1-1; 7 bases align to TRBD1. The CDR3 consists of 14 residues. The J segment lost 4 bases and the V segment lost 6 bases, leaving 8 bases of the junction unmatched. CDR1 and CDR2 from the germline V gene are LNHDA and SQIVND (reference sequence). CDR3 DNA sequence: TGTGCCAGTAGACGGGACAGCTCTGGCACTGAAGCTTTCTTT. Translated, it gives CASRRDSSGTEAFF.

This clone was observed a handful of times. This chain uses TRBV7-9 with TRBJ1-1, with 8 bases matching TRBD1. The junction had 7 bases not matched to a gene; V was cut back by 3 bases and J by 1 base. CDR3 length: 16 amino acids. The germline gives CDR1 SEHNR, CDR2 FQNEAQ (reference sequence). CDR3 in DNA: TGTGCCAGCAGCTTTTACGCCGGGACAGGGAACACTGAAGCTTTCTTT. Encoded protein: CASSFYAGTGNTEAFF.

The CDR3 coding sequence is TGTGCCAGTAGTATAGATGGGCGGGAGCTGTCGTACGAGCAGTACTTC. Translated: CASSIDGRELSYEQYF. The chain joins TRBV19 to TRBJ2-7; TRBD2 agrees at 7 bases. The CDR3 is 16 amino acids. Germline values: CDR1 LNHDA, CDR2 SQIVND (reference sequence). The J segment lost 4 bases and the V segment lost 0 bases, leaving 9 bases of the junction unmatched.

Written as DNA, the CDR3 is TGTGCCAGCATCGAGGGGGTCAGTTCACCCCTCCACTTT. Its protein product is CASIEGVSSPLHF. V and J are TRBV2 and TRBJ1-6, with a weak D call TRBD1 (6 bases). The CDR3 loop spans 13 amino acids. With 7 bases removed from V and 9 bases from J, the gap between germline ends came to 13 bases. Germline CDR1 is SNHLY and CDR2 is FYNNEI.

The rearrangement uses TRBV29-1 and TRBJ2-5; weak D call: TRBD1 (5 bases). Per germline, CDR1 SQVTM and CDR2 ANQGSEA. This CDR3 has 13 amino acids. Trimming pared 5 bases from V and 0 bases from J, leaving 10 bases between. For the CDR3, the DNA is TGCAGCGTTTCGGACACGTACCAAGAGACCCAGTACTTC. It is translated as CSVSDTYQETQYF. The whole variable domain, remainder taken from reference TRBV29-1 and TRBJ2-5, is SAVISQKPSRDICQRGTSLTIQCQVDSQVTMMFWYRQQPGQSLTLIATANQGSEATYESGFVIDKFPISRPNLTFSTLTVSNMSPEDSSIYLCSVSDTYQETQYFGPGTRLLVL.

This clone was found once. V usage is TRBV7-6 and J usage is TRBJ1-5; 9 bases line up with TRBD1. CDR1 is SGHVS, CDR2 FNYEAQ, per germline. Losses at the gene ends were 5 bases for V and 5 bases for J; bases not matched to a gene: 7. The CDR3 has 15 residues. The DNA for the CDR3 is TGTGCCAGCAGCCACAGGGACAGGGAGGATCAGCCCCAGCATTTT. It specifies CASSHRDREDQPQHF.

This sequence joins TRBV4-1 and TRBJ2-7, with D maybe TRBD2 (5 bases). The CDR3 runs 14 residues. V lost 7 bases and J 3 bases, leaving 16 bases between the germline ends. Germline loops: CDR1 MGHRA, CDR2 YSYEKL. The DNA for the CDR3 is TGCGCCAGCAAGTTATCAGGAGGAGACTACGAGCAGTACTTC. This gives the protein CASKLSGGDYEQYF.